The TCR beta chain described here comes from a study of response to subunit inactivated influenza vaccine. A note on this clonotype: Its matching antigen is unknown.

TCRdb reprocessed the RT-PCR reads via MiXCR and lists one record per CDR3 protein. Here the sample spans around 470,000 distinct CDR3 sequences, approximately 7.8% being singletons. Study-wide findings and caveats: Every seasonal influenza vaccination brings in few new T cells, the authors suggested.

V lost 2 bases and J lost 10, with 18 bases in between. Germline V gene data show CDR1 as SGHKS and CDR2 as YYEKEE (reference sequence). CDR3 size: 14 residues. The chain joins TRBV5-5 to TRBJ1-1, with D possibly being TRBD1 (5 bases). The source is a man aged 50 to 69 who received an inactivated influenza vaccine. The starting material was PBMCs from blood, obtained around 25 months after vaccination. The CDR3 nucleotides are TGTGCCAGCAGCTTCGGGCAGGGAGGGTCGGCAGCTTTCTTT. It translates to CASSFGQGGSAAFF.